The clone carrying this T cell receptor (beta chain) appeared a few times. Other DNA sequences in this specimen translate into the identical CDR3. Trimming stripped 0 bases from V and 3 bases from J, with 13 bases between. The CDR3 length is 15 residues. In germline, CDR1 is SGHKS, CDR2 YYEKEE (reference sequence). The sample comes from a study of blood T cell repertoires in COVID-19. Sequencing used immunoSEQ multiplex PCR; TCRdb keeps in-frame clones, though not all of them. Here the sample spans around 46,000 clones, approximately 85% being singletons. The rearrangement joins TRBV5-5 to TRBJ2-7, with D possibly matching TRBD2 (7 bases). Source material: peripheral blood. This sequence was found in a human donor in a cohort sampled during active COVID-19. The donor label of this sample is uncertain. DNA of the CDR3: TGTGCCAGCAGCTTGGGTCGGGGGGCCTTCTACGAGCAGTACTTC. Residues: CASSLGRGAFYEQYF.